The 15 T cell receptor beta chains presented below share a single source sample, sequenced in a study of shared clonotypes between healthy human individuals. Produced via immunoSEQ multiplex PCR; TCRdb's table is partial and in-frame only. The sample lists millions of clones; roughly 95% were seen once. Naive CD8 cells comprised CD45RO-negative, CCR7-positively selected cells, excluding terminally differentiated effector memory CD45RA+ cells. Sequencing used naive CD8+ T cells sorted from blood. The receptors originated from a man between 18 and 35 years old in good health.

The CDR3 coding sequence is TGTGCCAGCAGCTTAGTTGGGGCGGGAGTTGAGATGTATTTT. This codes for CASSLVGAGVEMYF. V usage is TRBV7-2 and J usage is TRBJ2-3, with 7 bases that match TRBD2. The V and J ends lost 1 base and 14 bases, in that order; junction bases with no gene match: 12. This CDR3 region has 14 residues. Per the germline V gene, CDR1 is SGHTA and CDR2 is FQGNSA. The entire variable domain, with the rest obtained from reference TRBV7-2 and TRBJ2-3, is as follows: GAGVSQSPSNKVTEKGKDVELRCDPISGHTALYWYRQSLGQGLEFLIYFQGNSAPDKSGLPSDRFSAERTGGSVSTLTIQRTQQEDSAVYLCASSLVGAGVEMYFGPGTRLTVL.

Regarding this clone: The same CDR3 can be traced to other DNA sequences in this sample. The V call is TRBV5-4, the J call TRBJ2-7; 13 bases map to TRBD2. Germline lookup yields CDR1 SGHNT and CDR2 YYREEE (reference sequence). The length of the CDR3 is 17 residues. With 2 bases clipped from V and 2 bases from J, the junction kept 7 bases outside the gene matches. CDR3 nucleotide sequence: TGTGCCAGCAGCTTCATCCCGACTAGCGGGAGGACCTACGAGCAGTACTTC. This translates into CASSFIPTSGRTYEQYF. The full variable domain, in which reference TRBV5-4 and TRBJ2-7 provide the parts outside the CDR3, is ETGVTQSPTHLIKTRGQQVTLRCSSQSGHNTVSWYQQALGQGPQFIFQYYREEENGRGNFPPRFSGLQFPNYSSELNVNALELDDSALYLCASSFIPTSGRTYEQYFGPGTRLTVT.

This chain connects TRBV7-9 to TRBJ1-2, with 7 bases matching TRBD1. Germline V gives CDR1 SEHNR, CDR2 FQNEAQ (reference sequence). J lost 13 bases, V lost 5 bases, and 4 bases had no gene match. The CDR3 sequence is 10 residues long. For the CDR3, the DNA is TGTGCCAGCAGCGAGACAGGGTTCACCTTC. Translating it yields CASSETGFTF. Combining the CDR3 with reference TRBV7-9 and TRBJ1-2 gives the whole variable domain DTGVSQNPRHKITKRGQNVTFRCDPISEHNRLYWYRQTLGQGPEFLTYFQNEAQLEKSRLLSDRFSAERPKGSFSTLEIQRTEQGDSAMYLCASSETGFTFGSGTRLTVV.

This chain links TRBV4-1 with TRBJ2-3; a weak D match, TRBD2 (6 bases). The CDR3 extends over 15 amino acids. Germline CDR1 MGHRA, CDR2 YSYEKL. V lost 10 bases, J lost 6 bases, and 23 bases lay in between. The CDR3 DNA is TGCGCCACCGCCACCTTGAACGGAGGGACCGATACGCAGTATTTT. Its translation is CATATLNGGTDTQYF.

This clone was found once. The V and J genes are TRBV9 and TRBJ1-1; D is ambiguous. V was trimmed by 0 bases and J by 0 bases, leaving 12 bases between them. CDR3 length equals 16 residues. Germline CDR1 and CDR2: SGDLS and YYNGEE. The CDR3 region is CASSVVLGGLNTEAFF. For the CDR3, the DNA is TGTGCCAGCAGCGTAGTTCTGGGAGGATTGAACACTGAAGCTTTCTTT.

V usage is TRBV10-3 and J usage is TRBJ2-3; 11 positions match TRBD2. The trim removed 2 bases at V and 5 bases at J, leaving 9 bases unmatched. The length of the CDR3 is 17 residues. Germline V lookup: CDR1 ENHRY, CDR2 SYGVKD. The CDR3: CAISEAVSGGAGDTQYF. As DNA, the CDR3 is TGTGCCATCAGTGAGGCAGTTAGCGGGGGGGCTGGAGATACGCAGTATTTT.

This clone was found once. This rearrangement joins TRBV10-3 to TRBJ2-7; 9 bases agree with TRBD2. The CDR3 length is 17 residues. V dropped 2 bases and J dropped 2; count of bases not matched to a gene: 10. Germline CDR1 reads ENHRY; CDR2 reads SYGVKD. CDR3 sequence (DNA): TGTGCCATCAGTGAGGAGACAGCGGGGGGACGCACCTACGAGCAGTACTTC. This translates into CAISEETAGGRTYEQYF.

The chain links TRBV27 to TRBJ1-6; TRBD1 matches at 9 bases. Trimming cost V 6 bases and J 9 bases; bases outside gene matches: 6. Germline lookup yields CDR1 MNHEY and CDR2 SMNVEV (reference sequence). The CDR3 runs 14 residues. Here the CDR3 DNA reads TGTGCCAGCAGGCCGGGACAGGGACTTTCACCCCTCCACTTT. Its protein is CASRPGQGLSPLHF.

Points on this clone: Other DNA sequences within the sample encode an identical CDR3. V and J are TRBV6-5 and TRBJ1-1; D possibly corresponds to TRBD1 (6 bases). Trimming cost V 3 bases and J 5 bases, with 10 bases left between them. The CDR3 length is 13 residues. Germline lookup yields CDR1 MNHEY and CDR2 SVGAGI. The CDR3 region has the DNA TGTGCCAGCAGTTATTCAGGGGCAACTGAAGCTTTCTTT. This translates into CASSYSGATEAFF.

The rearrangement links TRBV29-1 to TRBJ2-1, with D possibly being TRBD1 (5 bases). The CDR3 length is 12 residues. Germline V gene data show CDR1 as SQVTM and CDR2 as ANQGSEA. V lost 1 base, J lost 5 bases, and 6 bases lay in between. In nucleotides, the CDR3 is TGCAGCGTTGAAGGCAGGGACAATGAGCAGTTCTTC. Protein sequence: CSVEGRDNEQFF.

In DNA form, the CDR3 reads TGCGCCAGCAGTCAGGGGGGGAACTATGGCTACACCTTC. This gives the protein CASSQGGNYGYTF. V and J are TRBV23-1 and TRBJ1-2; possibly TRBD1 for D (5 bases). TRBV23-1 is designated an ORF whose function remains uncertain. Trimming took off 3 bases at V and 2 bases at J, with 7 bases between the two ends. The CDR3 extends over 13 amino acids.

As to this clone: The same CDR3 is also encoded by other DNA sequences in this sample. V usage is TRBV2 and J usage is TRBJ2-5; D not resolved. The CDR3 is 14 amino acids. In germline, CDR1 is SNHLY, CDR2 FYNNEI. V lost 2 bases and J lost 0, with 7 bases in between. CDR3 sequence reads: CASSEPGYQETQYF. Here the CDR3 DNA reads TGTGCCAGCAGTGAACCCGGATACCAAGAGACCCAGTACTTC. The entire variable domain, with the rest obtained from reference TRBV2 and TRBJ2-5, is as follows: EPEVTQTPSHQVTQMGQEVILRCVPISNHLYFYWYRQILGQKVEFLVSFYNNEISEKSEIFDDQFSVERPDGSNFTLKIRSTKLEDSAMYFCASSEPGYQETQYFGPGTRLLVL.

On this clone itself: This may be a read error: a much more frequent sequence differs by one nucleotide. The V gene is TRBV25-1, the J gene TRBJ1-1; 9 positions agree with TRBD1. The CDR3 has 14 residues. The germline V gene encodes CDR1 MGHDK and CDR2 SYGVNS. Here the CDR3 reads CASRNTGGDTAAFF. The CDR3 nucleotides are TGTGCCAGCAGGAATACAGGGGGCGACACTGCAGCTTTCTTT.

The J gene is TRBJ1-5, the V gene TRBV19; 9 bases line up with TRBD1. The CDR3 sequence is 15 residues long. Germline V gene lookup returns CDR1 LNHDA and CDR2 SQIVND (reference sequence). The junction had 7 bases not matched to a gene; V was cut back by 7 bases and J by 3 bases. The CDR3 DNA sequence: TGTGCCAGTAACCAGGACAGGGGATCCAATCAGCCCCAGCATTTT. This encodes CASNQDRGSNQPQHF.

The V and J genes are TRBV4-1 and TRBJ2-1; 8 bases fit TRBD1. CDR1 and CDR2 from the germline V gene are MGHRA and YSYEKL. This CDR3 comprises 18 residues. With 4 bases clipped from V and 0 bases from J, the junction kept 11 bases outside the gene matches. The CDR3 spells CASSPPWEDRGSYNEQFF. The CDR3 coding sequence is TGCGCCAGCAGCCCTCCTTGGGAAGACAGGGGCTCCTACAATGAGCAGTTCTTC.